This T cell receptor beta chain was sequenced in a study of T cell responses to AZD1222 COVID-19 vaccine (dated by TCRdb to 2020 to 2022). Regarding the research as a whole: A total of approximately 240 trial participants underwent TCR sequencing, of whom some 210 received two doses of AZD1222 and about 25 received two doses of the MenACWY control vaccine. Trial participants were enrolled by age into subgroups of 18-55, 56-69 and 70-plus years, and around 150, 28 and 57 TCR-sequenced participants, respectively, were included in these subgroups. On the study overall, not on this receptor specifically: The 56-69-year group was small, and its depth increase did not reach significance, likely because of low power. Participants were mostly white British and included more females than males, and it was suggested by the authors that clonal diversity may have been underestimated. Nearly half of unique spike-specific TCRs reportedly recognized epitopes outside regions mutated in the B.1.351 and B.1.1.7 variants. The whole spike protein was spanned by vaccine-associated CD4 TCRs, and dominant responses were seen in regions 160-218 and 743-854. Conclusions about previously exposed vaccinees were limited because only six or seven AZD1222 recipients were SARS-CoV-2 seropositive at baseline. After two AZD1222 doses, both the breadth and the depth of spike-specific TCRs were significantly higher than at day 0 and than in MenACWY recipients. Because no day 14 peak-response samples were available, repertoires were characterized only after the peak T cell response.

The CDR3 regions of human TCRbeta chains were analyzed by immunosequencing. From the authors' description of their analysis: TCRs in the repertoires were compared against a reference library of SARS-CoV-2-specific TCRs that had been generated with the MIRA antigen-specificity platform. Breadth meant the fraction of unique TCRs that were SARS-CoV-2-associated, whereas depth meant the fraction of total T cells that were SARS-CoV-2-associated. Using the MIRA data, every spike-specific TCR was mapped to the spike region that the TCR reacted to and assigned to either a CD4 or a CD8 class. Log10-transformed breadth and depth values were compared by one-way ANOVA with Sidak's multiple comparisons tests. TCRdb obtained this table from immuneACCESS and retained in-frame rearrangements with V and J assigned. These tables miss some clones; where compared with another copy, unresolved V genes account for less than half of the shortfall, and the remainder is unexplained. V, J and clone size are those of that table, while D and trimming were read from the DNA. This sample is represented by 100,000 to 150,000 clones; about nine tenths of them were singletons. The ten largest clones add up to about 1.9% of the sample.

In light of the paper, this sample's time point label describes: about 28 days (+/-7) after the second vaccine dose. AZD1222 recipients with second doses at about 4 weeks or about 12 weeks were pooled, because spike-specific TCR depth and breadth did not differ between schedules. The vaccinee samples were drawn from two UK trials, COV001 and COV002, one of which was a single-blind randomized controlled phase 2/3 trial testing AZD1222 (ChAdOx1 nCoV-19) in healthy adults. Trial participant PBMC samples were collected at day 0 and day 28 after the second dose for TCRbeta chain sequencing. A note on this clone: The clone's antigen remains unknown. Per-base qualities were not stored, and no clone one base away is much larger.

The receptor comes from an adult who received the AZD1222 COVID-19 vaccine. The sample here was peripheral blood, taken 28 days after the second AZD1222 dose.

The sequenced DNA is TGTGCCAGCAGCTTTGGTCCCTCGGGGAACTATGGCTACACCTTC. This sequence encodes CASSFGPSGNYGYTF. This receptor chain uses TRBV5-4 and TRBJ1-2, with no confidently assigned D gene. V is pared back by 2 bases and J by 2 bases, with 13 bases lying between the germline termini. Via the germline V gene (reference sequence), CDR1 is SGHNT and CDR2 YYREEE. Reading from cysteine to phenylalanine, the CDR3 counts 15 amino acids. Only the CDR3 region is kept as DNA, spanning 45 bases read in frame from base 1. Joined to the reference TRBV5-4 and TRBJ1-2 proteins, this CDR3 gives the full variable domain: ETGVTQSPTHLIKTRGQQVTLRCSSQSGHNTVSWYQQALGQGPQFIFQYYREEENGRGNFPPRFSGLQFPNYSSELNVNALELDDSALYLCASSFGPSGNYGYTFGSGTRLTVV.